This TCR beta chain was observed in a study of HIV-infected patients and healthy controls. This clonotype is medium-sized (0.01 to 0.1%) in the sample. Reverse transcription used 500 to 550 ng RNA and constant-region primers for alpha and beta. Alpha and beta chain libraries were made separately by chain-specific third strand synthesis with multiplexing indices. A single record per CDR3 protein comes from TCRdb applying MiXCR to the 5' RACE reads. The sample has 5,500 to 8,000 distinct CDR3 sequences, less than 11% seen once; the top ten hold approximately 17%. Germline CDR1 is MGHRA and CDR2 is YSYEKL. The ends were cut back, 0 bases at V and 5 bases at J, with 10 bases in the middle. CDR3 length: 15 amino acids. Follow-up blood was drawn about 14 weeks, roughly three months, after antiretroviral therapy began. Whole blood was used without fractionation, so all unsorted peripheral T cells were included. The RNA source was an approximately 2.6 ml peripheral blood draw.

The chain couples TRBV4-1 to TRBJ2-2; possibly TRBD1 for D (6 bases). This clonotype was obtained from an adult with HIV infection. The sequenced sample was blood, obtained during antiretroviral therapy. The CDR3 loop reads CASSQDGTITGELFF. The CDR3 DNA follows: TGCGCCAGCAGCCAAGATGGGACAATAACCGGGGAGCTGTTTTTT.